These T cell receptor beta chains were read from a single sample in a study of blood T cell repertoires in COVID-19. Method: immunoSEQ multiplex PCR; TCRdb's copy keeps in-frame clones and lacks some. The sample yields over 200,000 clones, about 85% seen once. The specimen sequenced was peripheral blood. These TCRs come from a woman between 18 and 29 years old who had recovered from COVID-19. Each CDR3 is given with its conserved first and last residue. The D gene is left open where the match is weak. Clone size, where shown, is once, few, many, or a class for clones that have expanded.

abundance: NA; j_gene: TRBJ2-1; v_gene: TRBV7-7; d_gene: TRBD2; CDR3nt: TGTGCCAGCAGCCCCTCCCGAGCGGGAGGCACCTACAATGAGCAGTTCTTC; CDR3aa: CASSPSRAGGTYNEQFF
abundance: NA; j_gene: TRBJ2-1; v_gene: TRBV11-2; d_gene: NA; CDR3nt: TGTGCCAGCAGCTTAGGTAGTTCCTCGGGGGATGAGCAGTTCTTC; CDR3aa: CASSLGSSSGDEQFF
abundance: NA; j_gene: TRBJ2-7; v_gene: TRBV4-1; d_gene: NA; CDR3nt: TGCGCCAGCAGCCAAGAGCCACCCGGGACCTACGAGCAGTACTTC; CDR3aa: CASSQEPPGTYEQYF
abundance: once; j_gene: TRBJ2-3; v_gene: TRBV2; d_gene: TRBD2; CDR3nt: TGTGCCAGCGGGACCCAGCCGGGGGGGCGCGCAGATACGCAGTATTTT; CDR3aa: CASGTQPGGRADTQYF
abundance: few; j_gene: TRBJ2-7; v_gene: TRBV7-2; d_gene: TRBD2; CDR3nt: TGTGCCAGCAGCTTAGTGGGAGGGCCGGGATACGAGCAGTACTTC; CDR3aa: CASSLVGGPGYEQYF
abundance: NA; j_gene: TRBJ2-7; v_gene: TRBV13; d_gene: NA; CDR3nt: TGTGCCAGCAGCTTCTGGGGAGCCCCCTACGAGCAGTACTTC; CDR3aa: CASSFWGAPYEQYF
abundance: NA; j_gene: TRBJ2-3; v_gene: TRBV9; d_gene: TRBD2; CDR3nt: TGTGCCAGCAGCATCACTAGCGCCAGCACAGATACGCAGTATTTT; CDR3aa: CASSITSASTDTQYF
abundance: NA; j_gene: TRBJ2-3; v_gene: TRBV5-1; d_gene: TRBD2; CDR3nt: TGCGCCAGCAGCTTGGGGGGCGGGAGGAGAAGCACAGATACGCAGTATTTT; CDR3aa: CASSLGGGRRSTDTQYF
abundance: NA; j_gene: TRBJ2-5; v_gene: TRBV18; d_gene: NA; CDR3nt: TGTGCCAGCTCACGTGGGACTGATGGACAAGAGACCCAGTACTTC; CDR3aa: CASSRGTDGQETQYF
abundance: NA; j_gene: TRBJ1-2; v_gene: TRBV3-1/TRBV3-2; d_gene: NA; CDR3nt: TGTGCCAGCAGCCAAGATTGGTCAGTCTTTAACTATGGCTACACCTTC; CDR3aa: CASSQDWSVFNYGYTF
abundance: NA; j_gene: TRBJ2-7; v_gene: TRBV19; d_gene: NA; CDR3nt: TGTGCCAGTAGTCAGGGAATCTCCTACGAGCAGTACTTC; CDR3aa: CASSQGISYEQYF
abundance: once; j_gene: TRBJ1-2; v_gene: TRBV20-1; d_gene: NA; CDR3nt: TGCAGTGCTAGTCACAGCGGGGATAGAGGCTATGGCTACACCTTC; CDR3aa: CSASHSGDRGYGYTF
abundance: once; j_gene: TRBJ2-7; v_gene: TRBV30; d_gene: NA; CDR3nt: TGTGCCTGGAGTGGTTACATTTCCTACGAGCAGTACTTC; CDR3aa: CAWSGYISYEQYF
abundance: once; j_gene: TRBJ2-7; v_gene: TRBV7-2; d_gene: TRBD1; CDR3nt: TGTGCCAGCAGCTTAGAGGGGGCTCGCGAGCAGTACTTC; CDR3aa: CASSLEGAREQYF
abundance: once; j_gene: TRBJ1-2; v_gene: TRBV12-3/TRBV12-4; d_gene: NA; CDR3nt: TGTGCCAGCAGTTTACAGGGTTTCGGCTACACCTTC; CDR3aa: CASSLQGFGYTF
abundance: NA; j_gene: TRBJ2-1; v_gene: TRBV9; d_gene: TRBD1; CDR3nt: TGTGCCAGCAATCGGGACAGTGGGTACAATGAGCAGTTCTTC; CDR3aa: CASNRDSGYNEQFF
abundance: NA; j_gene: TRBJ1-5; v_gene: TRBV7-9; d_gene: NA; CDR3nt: TGTGCCTCAGCAGGGTCGACAGTTAACAATCAGCCCCAGCATTTT; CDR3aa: CASAGSTVNNQPQHF
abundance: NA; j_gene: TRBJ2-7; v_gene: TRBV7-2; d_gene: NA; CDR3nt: TGTGCCAGCAGCTTGGGAGGCCACTCCTACGAGCAGTACTTC; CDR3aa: CASSLGGHSYEQYF
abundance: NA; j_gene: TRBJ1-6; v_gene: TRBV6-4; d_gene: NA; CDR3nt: TGTGCCAGCAGTGACCACCCCTCGCGGAGCACGCCGGGTTCACCCCTCCACTTT; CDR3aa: CASSDHPSRSTPGSPLHF
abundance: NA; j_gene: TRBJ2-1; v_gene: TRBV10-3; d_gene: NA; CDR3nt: TGTGCCATGGGAGCTTACAATGAGCAGTTCTTC; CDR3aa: CAMGAYNEQFF
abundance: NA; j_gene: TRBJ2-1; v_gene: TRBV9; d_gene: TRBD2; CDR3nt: TGTGCCAGCAGCGTAGTGGGGACTAGTAATAATGAGCAGTTCTTC; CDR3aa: CASSVVGTSNNEQFF
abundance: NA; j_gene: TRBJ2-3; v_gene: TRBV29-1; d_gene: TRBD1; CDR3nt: TGCAGCGCACCTTGGACAGGGCTGGGCACAGATACGCAGTATTTT; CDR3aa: CSAPWTGLGTDTQYF
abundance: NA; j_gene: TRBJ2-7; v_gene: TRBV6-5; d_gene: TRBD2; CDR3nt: TGTGCCAGCAGCCGAAGCGGCAGCGGGGCGTACGAGCAGTACTTC; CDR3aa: CASSRSGSGAYEQYF
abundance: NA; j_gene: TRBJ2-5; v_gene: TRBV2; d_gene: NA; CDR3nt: TGTGCCAGCAAGCAGGGATGGGGAGAGACCCAGTACTTC; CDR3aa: CASKQGWGETQYF
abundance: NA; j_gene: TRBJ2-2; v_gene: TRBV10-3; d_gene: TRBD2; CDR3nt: TGTGCCATCAGTGAGTCGGGAGGGTTGAGCACCGGGGAGCTGTTTTTT; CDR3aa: CAISESGGLSTGELFF
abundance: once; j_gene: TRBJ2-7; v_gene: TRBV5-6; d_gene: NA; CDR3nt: TGTGCCAGCAGCTTGGGGCCTAGTACCTTCTTC; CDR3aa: CASSLGPSTFF
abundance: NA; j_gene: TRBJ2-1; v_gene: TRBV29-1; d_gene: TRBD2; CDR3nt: TGCAGCGTTGGGGGGGGTAGCGGGAGCTCTGAGCAGTTCTTC; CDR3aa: CSVGGGSGSSEQFF
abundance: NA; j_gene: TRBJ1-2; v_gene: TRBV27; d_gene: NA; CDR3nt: TGTGCCAGCAGTTGGGGAGGCGACCCAGTATGGGGCTACACCTTC; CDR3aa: CASSWGGDPVWGYTF
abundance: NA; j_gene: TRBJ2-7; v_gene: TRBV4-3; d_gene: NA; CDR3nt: TGCGCCAGCAGCCAAGGGACAGAAACCTACGAGCAGTACTTC; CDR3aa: CASSQGTETYEQYF
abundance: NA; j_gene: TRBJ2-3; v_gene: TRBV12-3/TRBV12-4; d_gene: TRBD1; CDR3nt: TGTGCCAACAGTGACAGGGAAGATACGCAGTATTTT; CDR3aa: CANSDREDTQYF
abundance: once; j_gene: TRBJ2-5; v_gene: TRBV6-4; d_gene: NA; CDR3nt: TGTGCCAGCAGTGACCCCGGGACTGCCTCGACCGAGGGGCATGAGACCCAGTACTTC; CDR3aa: CASSDPGTASTEGHETQYF